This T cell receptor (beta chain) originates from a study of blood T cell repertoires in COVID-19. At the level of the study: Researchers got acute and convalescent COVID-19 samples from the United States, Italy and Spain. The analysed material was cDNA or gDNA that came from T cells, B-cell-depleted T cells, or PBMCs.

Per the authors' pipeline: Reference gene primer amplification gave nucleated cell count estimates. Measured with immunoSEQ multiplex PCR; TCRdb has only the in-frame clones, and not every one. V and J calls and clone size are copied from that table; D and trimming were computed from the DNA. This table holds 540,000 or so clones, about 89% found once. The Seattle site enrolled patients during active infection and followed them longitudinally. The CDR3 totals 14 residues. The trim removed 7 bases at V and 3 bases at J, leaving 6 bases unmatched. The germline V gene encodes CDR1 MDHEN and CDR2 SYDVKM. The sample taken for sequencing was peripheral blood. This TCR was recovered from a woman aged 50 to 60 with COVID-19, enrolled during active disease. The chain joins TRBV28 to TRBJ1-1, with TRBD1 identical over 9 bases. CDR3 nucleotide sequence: TGTGCCAGCATCGCTGACAGGGGGGACACTGAAGCTTTCTTT. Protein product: CASIADRGDTEAFF.